This entry features one T cell receptor (beta chain) sequence. Its antigen is undetermined. The length of the CDR3 is 14 residues. From germline, CDR1 is SGHAT and CDR2 FQNNGV. V lost 4 bases to trimming and J lost 8 bases; unmatched junction nucleotides: 5. This record belongs to a study of cytomegalovirus exposure and HLA in healthy donors. General observations from the study: In an earlier analysis, in some 500 donors, most V segments appeared productive either ~87% or ~30% of the time. Information on immune exposure was restricted to one variable (CMV serostatus). Researchers reportedly found TCR beta sequences accurately predicted most subjects' HLA-A and HLA-B alleles. In a later analysis, a genetic analysis reported fewer productive-TCR N-insertions in an Asian-associated ancestry cluster than the cohort average.

Researchers ran the PCR with 60 Vbeta and 13 Jbeta primers. Using immunoSEQ multiplex PCR, the repertoire was profiled, and TCRdb retains in-frame clones only, with some absent. The sample has 200,000 or so clones; about 80% are singletons. The rearrangement uses TRBV11-2 and TRBJ2-3, with TRBD2 identical over 11 bases. Sequencing input: PBMCs. The receptor's source is a woman aged 18-29 years in good health and CMV-seropositive. The DNA of the CDR3 is TGTGCCAGCAGCTATAAGGGACTAGCGGCTACGCAGTATTTT. Amino acids: CASSYKGLAATQYF.